The 30 T cell receptor beta chains in this list originate from one sample, sequenced in a study of breast tumors, draining lymph nodes, adjacent tissues. TCRdb re-called the multiplex PCR reads through MiXCR, storing one row per CDR3 protein. The sample has about 230,000 distinct CDR3 sequences; about 32% are singletons. Samples came from axillary lymph nodes draining the breast cancer. The specimen sequenced was axillary lymph node tissue. The receptors stem from a female donor with breast cancer. Some clones in this sample may be carry-over from other donors' samples.

About this clonotype: This sequence may be a read error, since a much larger clone differs from it by one base. The CDR3 coding sequence is TGTGCCAGCAGCCCGGACGTCGCCGAGCAGCACTTC. It yields the protein CASSPDVAEQHF. This rearrangement joins TRBV5-5 to TRBJ2-7; D call uncertain. Germline-derived CDR1 and CDR2 are SGHKS and YYEKEE (reference sequence). The CDR3 sequence is 12 residues long.

This clonotype was observed a handful of times. A much larger clone differs from this one at a single base, so this may be a read error. The chain recombines TRBV6-4 with TRBJ2-2, with D maybe TRBD1 (5 bases). V gave up 6 bases and J gave up 4 bases, with 12 bases separating them. This CDR3 has 14 residues. Germline V lookup: CDR1 MRHNA, CDR2 SNTAGT. The chain's CDR3 is CASSQQVGTGELFF. For the CDR3, the DNA is TGTGCCAGCAGCCAACAGGTTGGCACCGGGGAGCTGTTTTTT.

In this sample, this clonotype turned up many times. The chain carries TRBV6-1 and TRBJ2-1; 8 nucleotides match TRBD1. V was pared by 3 bases and J by 4 bases, with 5 bases of the junction left unmatched. Germline V lookup: CDR1 MNHNS, CDR2 SASEGT. The CDR3 is 15 residues long. The CDR3 DNA sequence: TGTGCCAGCAGTGAGGGACAGGACTTTTACAATGAGCAGTTCTTC. It yields the protein CASSEGQDFYNEQFF.

The chain couples TRBV7-2 to TRBJ1-6, with D tentatively TRBD1 (5 bases). Per germline, CDR1 SGHTA and CDR2 FQGNSA. V dropped 4 bases and J dropped 8 bases, with 12 bases sitting between them. This CDR3 comprises 14 residues. CDR3 residues: CASSWQGRDSPLHF. Written as DNA, the CDR3 is TGTGCCAGCAGCTGGCAGGGCCGGGATTCACCCCTCCACTTT.

The chain employs TRBV19 and TRBJ2-7; 9 bases are a match to TRBD1. With V trimmed by 4 bases and J by 2 bases, 6 bases remained unmatched. The V gene's germline CDR1 is LNHDA and CDR2 SQIVND (reference sequence). The CDR3 totals 15 residues. As DNA, the CDR3 is TGTGCCAGTAGTAGGGACAGGGCGGCAACCTACGAGCAGTACTTC. Translation: CASSRDRAATYEQYF.

This clonotype has ten or more counts. This rearrangement joins TRBV5-1 to TRBJ1-2; no clear D gene. Looked up from germline, CDR1 is SGHRS and CDR2 is YFSETQ. With 5 bases removed from V and 0 bases from J, the gap between germline ends came to 11 bases. The CDR3 is 14 amino acids. As DNA, the CDR3 is TGCGCCAGCAGAGAACAGAGCGCTAACTATGGCTACACCTTC. Translation: CASREQSANYGYTF.

Concerning this clonotype itself: Possible read error: a much larger clone is one base away. The conserved phenylalanine or tryptophan is not found at the CDR3 terminus, so this likely reflects a read error. The CDR3 loop reads CASTVSSQQEAQYL. The CDR3 DNA follows: TGTGCCAGCACCGTTTCTAGCCAGCAGGAGGCCCAGTACCTC. The V gene is TRBV7-2, the J gene TRBJ2-5; TRBD2 is a possible D gene (5 bases). This CDR3 has 14 residues. Trimming stripped 7 bases from V and 9 bases from J, with 21 bases between. Germline V gene sequence: CDR1 SGHTA, CDR2 FQGNSA.

At least ten counts were recorded for this clonotype. The J gene is TRBJ1-3, the V gene TRBV6-1; D is uncertain. CDR1 MNHNS and CDR2 SASEGT come from the germline V gene. CDR3 length equals 15 residues. The V end was cut by 6 bases, the J end by 0 bases, with 12 bases between. Here the CDR3 DNA reads TGTGCCAGCAGAGCCGGGCCAGCCTCTGGAAACACCATATATTTT. It encodes CASRAGPASGNTIYF.

Ten or more counts support this clonotype. The chain links TRBV29-1 to TRBJ2-5; D call uncertain. This CDR3 has 11 residues. V was shortened by 4 bases and J by 6 bases, with 9 bases between the two germline ends. The germline CDR1 and CDR2 sequences are SQVTM and ANQGSEA. The CDR3 spells CSVADGQTQYF. Written as DNA, the CDR3 is TGCAGCGTTGCGGACGGGCAGACCCAGTACTTC.

V gene TRBV15 combines with J gene TRBJ2-7; D may correspond to TRBD1 or TRBD2 (5 bases each). The CDR3 is made up of 14 amino acids. V was shortened by 0 bases and J by 4 bases, with 10 bases between the two germline ends. The germline V gene encodes CDR1 LNHNV and CDR2 YYDKDF (reference sequence). The CDR3 loop reads CATSRDEGTYEQYF. For the CDR3, the DNA is TGTGCCACCAGCAGAGATGAAGGGACGTACGAGCAGTACTTC.

The V call is TRBV7-6, the J call TRBJ2-5, with 11 bases lining up with TRBD2. The germline CDR1 and CDR2 sequences are SGHVS and FNYEAQ. The CDR3 has 16 residues. Trimming cost V 2 bases and J 2 bases; bases outside gene matches: 4. CDR3 sequence (DNA): TGTGCCAGCAGCTTACGACTAGCGGGGCCTCAAGAGACCCAGTACTTC. It specifies CASSLRLAGPQETQYF.

Points on this clonotype: A clone one base away is much larger, so this may be a read error. The gene calls are TRBV11-2 and TRBJ1-2, with unresolved D. V lost 1 base and J 8 bases, leaving 11 bases between the germline ends. The CDR3 has 13 amino acids. CDR1 and CDR2 from the germline V gene are SGHAT and FQNNGV. Here the CDR3 reads CASSLGGVAGYTF. Here the CDR3 DNA reads TGTGCCAGCAGCTTAGGGGGAGTGGCGGGCTACACCTTC.

Only a few counts were recorded for this clonotype. The chain combines TRBV6-6 with TRBJ1-1; D ambiguous. Germline V gives CDR1 MNHNY, CDR2 SVGAGI (reference sequence). The CDR3 runs 12 residues. With 7 bases removed from V and 4 bases from J, the gap between germline ends came to 10 bases. In nucleotides, the CDR3 is TGTGCCAGCACCAATACGGGCACTGAAGCTTTCTTT. Translating gives CASTNTGTEAFF.

A remark on this clonotype: Lacking the conserved final phenylalanine or tryptophan, this CDR3 likely reflects a read error. The V call is TRBV4-2, the J call TRBJ2-5; D is perhaps TRBD1 or TRBD2 (5 bases each). In germline, CDR1 is LGHNA, CDR2 YNFKEQ. V lost 1 base and J 5 bases, leaving 17 bases between the germline ends. The CDR3 consists of 16 residues. CDR3 protein: CASSQGGTSYTETQYS. CDR3 nucleotides: TGTGCCAGCAGCCAAGGGGGGACCAGCTATACGGAGACCCAGTACTCC.

This clonotype was detected ten times or more. V gene TRBV13 combines with J gene TRBJ2-3; 8 bases agree with TRBD2. Germline V gene sequence: CDR1 PRHDT, CDR2 FYEKMQ (reference sequence). This CDR3 spans 17 amino acids. The V and J ends lost 5 bases and 5 bases, in that order; junction bases with no gene match: 15. The CDR3 DNA reads TGTGCCAGCAGCCTATTCACTAGCGGCCTTTGGGGAGATACGCAGTATTTT. This encodes CASSLFTSGLWGDTQYF.

This clonotype was observed many times. This chain joins TRBV19 and TRBJ1-5; TRBD1 matches at 8 bases. J gave up 1 base and V 2 bases, and 4 bases lay outside the gene matches. Germline assignment: CDR1 LNHDA and CDR2 SQIVND (reference sequence). The CDR3 has 16 residues. CDR3 sequence reads: CASSIRAGGSNQPQHF. In nucleotides, the CDR3 is TGTGCCAGTAGTATACGGGCAGGGGGCAGCAATCAGCCCCAGCATTTT.

CDR3 DNA: TGTGCCAGCAGTTATTTTGGGACTAGCGGGGCCCGCACAGATACGCAGTATTTT. Translating it yields CASSYFGTSGARTDTQYF. This sequence joins TRBV6-2 or TRBV6-3 and TRBJ2-3; 13 bases fit TRBD2. Germline V lookup: CDR1 MNHEY, CDR2 SVGEGT. V shed 3 bases, J shed 1 base, and the junction held 7 bases outside the gene matches. This CDR3 has 18 residues.

The CDR3 here is CASSSLAGTVGNTIYF. CDR3 in DNA: TGTGCCAGCAGCTCCCTGGCCGGAACAGTTGGAAACACCATATATTTT. This rearrangement joins TRBV11-3 to TRBJ1-3; the D is unclear. Germline-derived CDR1 and CDR2 are SGHNT and YENEEA. V lost 4 bases, J lost 3 bases, and 16 bases lay in between. CDR3 length equals 16 residues.

This chain uses TRBV5-6 with TRBJ1-1; D is possibly TRBD1 (5 bases). Germline V gene lookup returns CDR1 SGHDT and CDR2 YYEEEE. CDR3 length equals 12 residues. The germline V and J ends were trimmed by 1 base and 10 bases, with 11 bases remaining between them. CDR3 amino acids: CASSLQGRGAFF. CDR3 coding DNA: TGTGCCAGCAGCTTGCAGGGAAGGGGAGCTTTCTTT.

The sample holds many counts of this clonotype. The chain joins TRBV20-1 to TRBJ1-2; no reliable D call. Germline lookup yields CDR1 DFQATT and CDR2 SNEGSKA (reference sequence). V dropped 7 bases and J dropped 2 bases, with 11 bases sitting between them. The CDR3 has 12 residues. The CDR3 spells CSGGRPNYGYTF. As DNA, the CDR3 is TGCAGTGGCGGGCGGCCAAACTATGGCTACACCTTC.

With regard to this clonotype: Likely a read error: the CDR3 ends without its conserved phenylalanine or tryptophan. The V call is TRBV19, the J call TRBJ2-6; the D gene is possibly TRBD1 (5 bases). This CDR3 region has 16 residues. Germline values: CDR1 LNHDA, CDR2 SQIVND (reference sequence). V was trimmed by 3 bases and J by 2 bases, leaving 11 bases between them. In DNA, the CDR3 is TGTGCCAGTAGTATTCTATTCAGGGCTGGGGCCAACGTCCTGACTCCC. Amino acid sequence: CASSILFRAGANVLTP.

As regards this clonotype: This sequence may be a read error, since a much larger clone differs from it by one base. The conserved phenylalanine or tryptophan is not found at the CDR3 terminus, so this likely reflects a read error. The chain uses TRBV6-2 or TRBV6-3 and TRBJ2-5; D is possibly TRBD2 (5 bases). The CDR3 has 12 amino acids. Trimming removed 5 bases at V and 5 bases at J, with 9 bases between. Germline assignment: CDR1 MNHEY and CDR2 SVGEGT. DNA for the CDR3: TGTGCCAGCAGTATGACGGGGGAGACCCAGTACTCC. Encoded protein: CASSMTGETQYS.

Many counts were recorded for this clonotype. V gene TRBV20-1 combines with J gene TRBJ2-2, with 13 bases lining up with TRBD2. Germline V CDR1 and CDR2: DFQATT, SNEGSKA (reference sequence). The CDR3 has 18 residues. V gave up 5 bases and J gave up 4 bases; unmatched junction bases: 13. The CDR3 DNA is TGCAGTGCTGAAAAACCCGAGACTAGCGGGAGGATCACCGGGGAGCTGTTTTTT. Its translation: CSAEKPETSGRITGELFF.

The genes are TRBV24-1 and TRBJ2-1, with TRBD1 matching 7 bases. The CDR3 has 15 residues. V shed 11 bases, J shed 0 bases, and the junction held 9 bases outside the gene matches. The germline V gene has CDR1 KGHDR and CDR2 SFDVKD. CDR3 sequence (DNA): TGTGCCAGCATCGACAGGGCCAACTCCTACAATGAGCAGTTCTTC. This encodes CASIDRANSYNEQFF.

The table lists this clonotype with a count of one. The CDR3 sequence: CSARGGGSSGSGRNEQFF. The CDR3 DNA is TGCAGTGCTAGAGGGGGGGGGAGTAGCGGGAGTGGTCGCAATGAGCAGTTCTTC. V and J are TRBV20-1 and TRBJ2-1, with 9 bases lining up with TRBD2. The germline V gene has CDR1 DFQATT and CDR2 SNEGSKA (reference sequence). V shed 1 base and J 6 bases; nucleotides not matched to a gene: 16. CDR3 length: 18 amino acids.

The chain recombines TRBV7-2 with TRBJ2-5; D is uncertain. Germline V lookup: CDR1 SGHTA, CDR2 FQGNSA. Between the trimmed V and J ends, which lost 1 base and 4 bases, there was a span of 10 bases. This CDR3 has 14 amino acids. CDR3 residues: CASSLGSTAETQYF. CDR3 bases: TGTGCCAGCAGCTTAGGTAGCACTGCAGAGACCCAGTACTTC.

The genes are TRBV4-3 and TRBJ2-1; the match to TRBD2 covers 11 bases. In germline, CDR1 is LGHNA, CDR2 YSLEER. The CDR3 runs 22 residues. The V segment lost 4 bases and the J segment 9 bases; nucleotides outside the gene matches: 29. CDR3: CASSPPTPNPTSGSRGGREQFF. The CDR3 nucleotides read TGCGCCAGCAGCCCTCCAACTCCAAATCCAACTAGCGGGAGTAGGGGGGGGCGTGAGCAGTTCTTC.

In its sample, this clonotype was seen many times. This chain connects TRBV4-1 to TRBJ2-7, with a weak D call TRBD2 (6 bases). The germline gives CDR1 MGHRA, CDR2 YSYEKL. The CDR3 runs to 14 residues. V gave up 0 bases and J gave up 6 bases, with 12 bases separating them. The DNA for the CDR3 is TGCGCCAGCAGCCAAGAGGGGGGAAGATCCGAGCAGTACTTC. Residues: CASSQEGGRSEQYF.

There are many counts of this clonotype. V gene TRBV10-2 combines with J gene TRBJ2-7, with D uncertain. The CDR3 spans 15 residues. Trimming pared 2 bases from V and 4 bases from J, leaving 15 bases between. CDR1 is WSHSY and CDR2 is SAAADI in the germline V gene. The CDR3 reads CASSELRGLKYEQYF. Here the CDR3 DNA reads TGCGCCAGCAGTGAGCTGCGTGGTCTAAAATACGAGCAGTACTTC.

This clonotype appeared many times. The chain is built from TRBV19 and TRBJ2-1; 7 bases map to TRBD2. The germline gives CDR1 LNHDA, CDR2 SQIVND (reference sequence). With V trimmed by 3 bases and J by 9 bases, 5 bases remained unmatched. This CDR3 contains 13 residues. CDR3 sequence (DNA): TGTGCCAGTAGTATTGGGACTAAGCGTGAGCAGTTCTTC. It yields the protein CASSIGTKREQFF.